The text below deals with one T cell receptor (beta chain). The data were obtained in a study of STAT5B mutations in CD4+ large granular lymphocyte leukemia. Clones were sequenced by immunoSEQ multiplex PCR, and TCRdb holds only the in-frame ones, with some missing. The sample contains roughly 36,000 clones, approximately 88% of which appear only once. The V gene's germline CDR1 is KGHSH and CDR2 LQKENI. V lost 2 bases, J lost 4 bases, and 11 bases lay in between. The CDR3 sequence is 14 residues long. The source of this sequence is a human donor in good health. Sequenced material: CD4+ T cells from blood buffy coats. The rearrangement uses TRBV18 and TRBJ2-5; TRBD1 is a possible D gene (6 bases). The CDR3 region is CASSPGGWGETQYF. The CDR3 coding sequence is TGTGCCAGCTCACCAGGGGGCTGGGGAGAGACCCAGTACTTC.